Listed here is a single TCR beta chain. Read sequence stops 3 residues before the CDR3 end, and the germline J gene provides the missing end. The data belong to a study of T cells in women clearing cervical HPV infection. Trimming cost V 3 bases and J 8 bases, with 21 bases left between them. This CDR3 is built from 16 residues. CDR1 and CDR2 from the germline V gene are SGHRS and YFSETQ. Clones were sequenced by immunoSEQ multiplex PCR, and TCRdb holds only the in-frame ones, with some missing. The sample holds 40,000 or so clones. Material: blood buffy coat. The chain is built from TRBV5-1 and TRBJ2-1; D may be TRBD2 (6 bases). The sequence was obtained from a woman aged 18-70 years with a cervical HPV16 infection that either progressed to CIN3+ or cleared (not recorded which). CDR3 DNA, as far as it was read: TGCGCCAGCAGCTCGGGCCTACTAGCCGAGGTCGATGAG. Amino acid sequence: CASSSGLLAEVDE. The whole CDR3 reads CASSSGLLAEVDEQFF.